Detailed here is one TCR beta chain. Germline CDR1 is SGHAT and CDR2 is FQNNGV. The ends lost 1 base at V and 4 bases at J; junction bases unmatched: 4. This CDR3 is built from 18 residues. This entry is derived from a study of Ad26.COV2.S vaccination and SARS-CoV-2 variants. The treatment denotes: over 15 received Ad26.COV2.S at low or high dose, single or two shots; about 5 received placebo; per-sample allocation not given. After the first vaccine or placebo injection, samples were drawn on day 63. This table comes from immunoSEQ multiplex PCR, and its TCRdb copy is limited to in-frame clones, with some not included. The table has some 370,000 clones, 80% to 90% seen once.

Here the sequenced sample was peripheral blood, taken in a trial of Ad26.COV2.S vaccine versus placebo. This chain links TRBV11-2 with TRBJ2-2, with 15 bases aligning to TRBD2. The clonotype originates from a person between 18 and 60 years old who received the Ad26.COV2.S COVID-19 vaccine or a placebo. CDR3: CASSLVGTSGRSTGELFF. CDR3 coding DNA: TGTGCCAGCAGCTTAGTCGGGACTAGCGGGAGGTCCACCGGGGAGCTGTTTTTT. Drawing the rest from reference TRBV11-2 and TRBJ2-2, the complete variable domain is EAGVAQSPRYKIIEKRQSVAFWCNPISGHATLYWYQQILGQGPKLLIQFQNNGVVDDSQLPKDRFSAERLKGVDSTLKIQPAKLEDSAVYLCASSLVGTSGRSTGELFFGEGSRLTVL.